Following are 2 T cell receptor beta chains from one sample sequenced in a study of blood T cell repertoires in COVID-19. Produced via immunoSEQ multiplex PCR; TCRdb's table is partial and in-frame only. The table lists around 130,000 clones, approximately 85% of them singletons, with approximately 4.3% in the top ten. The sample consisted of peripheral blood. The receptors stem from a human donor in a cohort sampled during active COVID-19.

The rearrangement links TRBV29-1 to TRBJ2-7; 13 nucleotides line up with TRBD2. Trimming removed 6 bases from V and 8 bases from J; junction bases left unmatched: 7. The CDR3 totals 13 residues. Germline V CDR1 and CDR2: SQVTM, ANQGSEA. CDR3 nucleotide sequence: TGCAGCGTCCCCGGACTAGCGGGAGATAAGCAGTACGTC. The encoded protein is CSVPGLAGDKQYV.

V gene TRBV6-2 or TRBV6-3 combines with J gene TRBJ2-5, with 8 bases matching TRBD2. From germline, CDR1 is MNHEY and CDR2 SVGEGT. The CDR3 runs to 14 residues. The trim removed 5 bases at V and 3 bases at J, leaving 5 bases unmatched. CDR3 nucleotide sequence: TGTGCCAGCAGTACGGGGGGGGAAGAAGAGACCCAGTACTTC. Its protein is CASSTGGEEETQYF.